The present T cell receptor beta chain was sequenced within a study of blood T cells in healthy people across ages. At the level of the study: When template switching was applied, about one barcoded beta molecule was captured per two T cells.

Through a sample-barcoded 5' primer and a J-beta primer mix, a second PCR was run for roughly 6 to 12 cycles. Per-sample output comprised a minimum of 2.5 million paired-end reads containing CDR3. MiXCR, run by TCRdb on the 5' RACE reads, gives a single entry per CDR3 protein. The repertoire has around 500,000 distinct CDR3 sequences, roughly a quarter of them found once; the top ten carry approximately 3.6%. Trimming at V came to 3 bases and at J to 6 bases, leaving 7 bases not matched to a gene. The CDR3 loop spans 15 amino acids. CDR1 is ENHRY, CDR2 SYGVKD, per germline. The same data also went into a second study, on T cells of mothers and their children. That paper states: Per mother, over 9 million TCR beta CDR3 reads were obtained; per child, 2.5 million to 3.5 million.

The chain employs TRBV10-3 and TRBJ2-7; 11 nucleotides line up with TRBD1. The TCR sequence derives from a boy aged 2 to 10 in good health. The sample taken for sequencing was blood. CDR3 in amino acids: CAISEWTGGACEQYF. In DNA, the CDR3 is TGTGCCATCAGTGAATGGACAGGGGGCGCCTGCGAGCAGTACTTC.